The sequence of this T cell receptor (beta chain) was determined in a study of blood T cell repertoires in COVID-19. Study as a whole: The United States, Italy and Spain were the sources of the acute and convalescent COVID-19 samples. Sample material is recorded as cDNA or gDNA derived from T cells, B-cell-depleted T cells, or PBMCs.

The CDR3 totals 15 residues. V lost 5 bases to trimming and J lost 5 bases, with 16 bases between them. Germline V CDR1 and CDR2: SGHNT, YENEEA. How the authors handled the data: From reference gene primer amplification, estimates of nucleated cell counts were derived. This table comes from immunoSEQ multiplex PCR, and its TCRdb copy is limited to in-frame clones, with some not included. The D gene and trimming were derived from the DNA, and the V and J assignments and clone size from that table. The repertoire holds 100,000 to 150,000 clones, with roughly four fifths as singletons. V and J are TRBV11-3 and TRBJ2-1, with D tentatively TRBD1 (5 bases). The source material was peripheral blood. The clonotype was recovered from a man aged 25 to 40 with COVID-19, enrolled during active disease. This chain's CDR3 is CASSSDSAYDNEQFF. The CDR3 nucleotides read TGTGCCAGCAGCAGCGACAGCGCCTACGACAATGAGCAGTTCTTC. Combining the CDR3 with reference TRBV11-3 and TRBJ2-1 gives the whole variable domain EAGVVQSPRYKIIEKKQPVAFWCNPISGHNTLYWYLQNLGQGPELLIRYENEEAVDDSQLPKDRFSAERLKGVDSTLKIQPAELGDSAVYLCASSSDSAYDNEQFFGPGTRLTVL.